This TCR beta chain was identified during a study of T cells in Graves' hyperthyroidism and ophthalmopathy. The source material, RNA transcripts, was used to amplify TCR beta CDR3 regions. Carried out on the TCR CDR3, a first-round RT-PCR used the HTBI primer set. TCRdb re-analysed the multiplex PCR reads in MiXCR, keeping a single row per CDR3 protein. The sample holds a few hundred thousand distinct CDR3 sequences; around a sixth are singletons and the top ten take around 15%. CDR3 length: 14 amino acids. To note about this clonotype: Its specificity is unknown. A much larger clone sits a single nucleotide away, making a read error possible.

Findings of the study overall: Progression to ophthalmopathy was predicted a median of roughly 6.5 months early.

Enrolled ophthalmopathy patients presented with a Clinical Activity Score of at least 3, a NOSPECS grade of at least 4, and disease duration under 3 months. For the diagnoses, clinical symptoms, serum thyroxine and TRAb, thyroid ultrasound and orbital computed tomography were used. The TCR sequence derives from a woman between 40 and 50 years old with Graves' ophthalmopathy. The sequencing sample was made of blood. The genes are TRBV12-3 or TRBV12-4 and TRBJ2-5; 7 bases match TRBD1. The CDR3 DNA reads TGTACCAGCAGTTTAGCCGGGACAGTAGGGACCCAGTACTTC. Translation gives CTSSLAGTVGTQYF.